These 25 T cell receptor beta chains came from one sample sequenced in a study of blood T cell repertoires in COVID-19 (dated by TCRdb to 2018 to 2020). The library was prepared using the immunoSEQ multiplex PCR assay. Imported from immuneACCESS, the table was reduced by TCRdb to in-frame sequences with V and J called. These copies leave out some clones; in studies compared against another copy, an unresolved V gene accounts for under half, and the cause of the remainder is not known. This sample holds fewer than 350,000 clones; 89% were observed only once. Together, the top ten hold about 5.2% of the sample. Sequenced: PBMCs or T cells enriched from blood (not recorded which). The receptors stem from a man between 60 and 70 years old who had recovered from COVID-19.

The rearrangement links TRBV29-1 to TRBJ2-1, with D perhaps TRBD1 (6 bases). Trimming took off 6 bases at V and 2 bases at J, with 14 bases between the two ends. Germline V gives CDR1 SQVTM, CDR2 ANQGSEA. This CDR3 is 14 amino acids long. The CDR3 loop is CSVVGQWAYNEQFF. CDR3 nucleotides: TGCAGCGTGGTAGGACAGTGGGCCTACAATGAGCAGTTCTTC.

The V call is TRBV28, the J call TRBJ2-1; 13 bases line up with TRBD2. Trimming at V came to 6 bases and at J to 11 bases, leaving 10 bases not matched to a gene. CDR1 is MDHEN and CDR2 is SYDVKM in the germline V gene. This CDR3 is built from 15 residues. CDR3 DNA sequence: TGTGCCAGCAGACGTAGACTAGCGGGAGGCGTGAAGCAGTTCTTC. Protein sequence: CASRRRLAGGVKQFF.

The chain is built from TRBV27 and TRBJ2-3; D might be TRBD2 (6 bases). The germline gives CDR1 MNHEY, CDR2 SMNVEV (reference sequence). CDR3 length equals 16 residues. V lost 4 bases and J 2 bases, leaving 16 bases between the germline ends. The CDR3 DNA reads TGTGCCAGCAGTTCCCACCGGGACTCACCCACAGATACGCAGTATTTT. This gives the protein CASSSHRDSPTDTQYF.

The V call is TRBV19, the J call TRBJ2-7; 10 bases align to TRBD2. CDR3 size: 14 residues. J gave up 4 bases and V 6 bases, and 6 bases lay outside the gene matches. Germline V gene data show CDR1 as LNHDA and CDR2 as SQIVND (reference sequence). CDR3 protein: CASSPSGSLYEQYF. The CDR3, as DNA: TGTGCCAGTAGCCCTAGCGGGAGTCTGTACGAGCAGTACTTC.

This chain connects TRBV7-2 to TRBJ2-7, with TRBD1 identical over 7 bases. The V gene's germline CDR1 is SGHTA and CDR2 FQGNSA. The CDR3 loop spans 14 amino acids. V shed 6 bases, J shed 2 bases, and the junction held 7 bases outside the gene matches. Here the CDR3 DNA reads TGTGCCAGCAGTATCTCCGGGACAGCCTACGAGCAGTACTTC. Residues: CASSISGTAYEQYF.

The chain joins TRBV5-5 to TRBJ2-1, with 7 bases matching TRBD2. The germline V gene encodes CDR1 SGHKS and CDR2 YYEKEE (reference sequence). CDR3 length: 17 residues. Trimming at V came to 0 bases and at J to 5 bases, leaving 11 bases not matched to a gene. The CDR3 here is CASSLAVAGASDNEQFF. The CDR3 nucleotides are TGTGCCAGCAGCTTGGCCGTGGCGGGAGCTAGCGACAATGAGCAGTTCTTC. Complete variable domain (other parts from reference TRBV5-5 and TRBJ2-1): DAGVTQSPTHLIKTRGQQVTLRCSPISGHKSVSWYQQVLGQGPQFIFQYYEKEERGRGNFPDRFSARQFPNYSSELNVNALLLGDSALYLCASSLAVAGASDNEQFFGPGTRLTVL.

CDR3 sequence reads: CASSPQVLDEQYF. The DNA for the CDR3 is TGTGCCAGTAGCCCCCAGGTTTTGGACGAGCAGTACTTC. The chain joins TRBV19 to TRBJ2-7; D not certain. Germline V gives CDR1 LNHDA, CDR2 SQIVND (reference sequence). The germline V and J ends were trimmed by 6 bases and 5 bases, with 14 bases remaining between them. The CDR3 loop spans 13 amino acids.

This chain connects TRBV5-1 to TRBJ2-7, with TRBD2 identical over 7 bases. The CDR3 loop spans 15 amino acids. The germline gives CDR1 SGHRS, CDR2 YFSETQ. The trim removed 2 bases at V and 4 bases at J, leaving 9 bases unmatched. This chain's CDR3 is CASSLRGGSYYEQYF. The CDR3 DNA reads as TGCGCCAGCAGCTTACGGGGCGGGAGTTATTACGAGCAGTACTTC. Together with reference TRBV5-1 and TRBJ2-7, the CDR3 gives the full variable domain: KAGVTQTPRYLIKTRGQQVTLSCSPISGHRSVSWYQQTPGQGLQFLFEYFSETQRNKGNFPGRFSGRQFSNSRSEMNVSTLELGDSALYLCASSLRGGSYYEQYFGPGTRLTVT.

CDR3 nucleotide sequence: TGTGCCAGCAGTGAAGGGGCGAGCGGGAAGCCCGGGGAGCTGTTTTTT. Protein product: CASSEGASGKPGELFF. The rearrangement joins TRBV25-1 to TRBJ2-2; 7 nucleotides match TRBD2. This CDR3 has 16 residues. With 2 bases clipped from V and 6 bases from J, the junction kept 9 bases outside the gene matches. Germline CDR1 MGHDK, CDR2 SYGVNS.

This chain connects TRBV5-5 to TRBJ1-4; 7 nucleotides line up with TRBD1. Germline loops: CDR1 SGHKS, CDR2 YYEKEE (reference sequence). V lost 4 bases to trimming and J lost 4 bases; unmatched junction nucleotides: 10. CDR3 length: 16 residues. CDR3 bases: TGTGCCAGCAGCCCGACAGGGACAACCGGTAATGAAAAACTGTTTTTT. The encoded protein is CASSPTGTTGNEKLFF.

The gene calls are TRBV6-5 and TRBJ2-7; 9 positions match TRBD2. Germline V gene data show CDR1 as MNHEY and CDR2 as SVGAGI. The length of the CDR3 is 16 residues. V lost 3 bases and J lost 2; bases outside the gene matches: 8. The CDR3 sequence is CASSYSTSGLAYEQYF. CDR3 coding DNA: TGTGCCAGCAGTTATTCCACTAGCGGGTTAGCCTACGAGCAGTACTTC.

The chain has TRBV3-1 (or the pseudogene TRBV3-2) and TRBJ2-5; 7 bases line up with TRBD1. V lost 3 bases, J lost 5 bases, and 9 bases stayed unmatched. Germline-derived CDR1 and CDR2 are LGHDT and YNNKEL (reference sequence). The CDR3 length is 15 residues. This CDR3 is CASSQAPTGWETQYF. CDR3 in DNA: TGTGCCAGCAGCCAGGCCCCGACAGGGTGGGAGACCCAGTACTTC.

The chain has TRBV5-1 and TRBJ2-5, with TRBD1 identical over 7 bases. This CDR3 spans 13 amino acids. V gave up 6 bases and J gave up 5 bases; unmatched junction bases: 7. Germline V gene data show CDR1 as SGHRS and CDR2 as YFSETQ. The CDR3 DNA reads TGCGCCAGCACCGTTGGCAGGGGGGAGACCCAGTACTTC. Protein product: CASTVGRGETQYF.

The rearrangement joins TRBV4-3 to TRBJ2-2, with a weak D call TRBD2 (6 bases). Germline V gene sequence: CDR1 LGHNA, CDR2 YSLEER. CDR3 size: 16 residues. Trimming stripped 0 bases from V and 1 base from J, with 9 bases between. For the CDR3, the DNA is TGCGCCAGCAGCCAAGATCGGGGAGGGAACACCGGGGAGCTGTTTTTT. This translates into CASSQDRGGNTGELFF.

V is TRBV24-1 and J is TRBJ2-7; TRBD1 might be the D (6 bases). Trimming left V 4 bases short and J 2 bases short, with 8 bases between. CDR3 length: 13 amino acids. The germline V gene encodes CDR1 KGHDR and CDR2 SFDVKD. The CDR3 bases are TGTGCCACCAGTGACAGACAGGCCTACGAGCAGTACTTC. Its translation: CATSDRQAYEQYF.

The rearrangement links TRBV7-2 to TRBJ1-2; 7 bases match TRBD1. CDR1 SGHTA and CDR2 FQGNSA come from the germline V gene. The J segment lost 6 bases and the V segment lost 6 bases, leaving 13 bases of the junction unmatched. The CDR3 loop spans 15 amino acids. CDR3 amino acids: CASSPGTVFTDGYTF. The CDR3 DNA is TGTGCCAGCAGTCCCGGGACAGTTTTCACCGATGGCTACACCTTC.

This sequence joins TRBV11-3 and TRBJ2-7, with a possible D match to TRBD2 (6 bases). V was clipped by 5 bases and J by 7 bases, with 24 bases between them. Germline values: CDR1 SGHNT, CDR2 YENEEA. The CDR3 runs 16 residues. In DNA, the CDR3 is TGTGCCAGCAGCCTTCTCCGGGAGCCCAACACGCGAGAGCAGTACTTC. Its protein is CASSLLREPNTREQYF. Variable domain in full (rest from reference TRBV11-3 and TRBJ2-7): EAGVVQSPRYKIIEKKQPVAFWCNPISGHNTLYWYLQNLGQGPELLIRYENEEAVDDSQLPKDRFSAERLKGVDSTLKIQPAELGDSAVYLCASSLLREPNTREQYFGPGTRLTVT.

This clone was seen a few times. The J gene is TRBJ1-5, the V gene TRBV7-3, with 10 positions matching TRBD1. Germline V gives CDR1 SGHTA, CDR2 FQGTGA. The CDR3 consists of 21 residues. J was trimmed by 3 bases and V by 4 bases; bases with no gene match: 21. The CDR3 reads CASSSNRQGAIIFPLNQPQHF. CDR3 in DNA: TGTGCCAGCAGCTCGAATCGACAGGGGGCGATAATTTTTCCCCTCAATCAGCCCCAGCATTTT.

The rearrangement uses TRBV7-9 and TRBJ1-2, with a possible D match to TRBD1 (6 bases). The ends were cut back, 6 bases at V and 3 bases at J, with 14 bases in the middle. This CDR3 is built from 14 residues. Germline assignment: CDR1 SEHNR and CDR2 FQNEAQ (reference sequence). DNA for the CDR3: TGTGCCAGCAGGCCCACAGGGTCGGACTATGGCTACACCTTC. This translates into CASRPTGSDYGYTF.

The rearrangement links TRBV24-1 to TRBJ2-1; D is unclear. Deletions cut 4 bases from V and 7 bases from J, with 4 bases between. The CDR3 spans 11 residues. Germline V gene sequence: CDR1 KGHDR, CDR2 SFDVKD. CDR3: CATSDFNEQFF. As DNA, the CDR3 is TGTGCCACCAGTGACTTTAATGAGCAGTTCTTC.

The rearrangement uses TRBV29-1 and TRBJ2-7; 9 nucleotides line up with TRBD1. This CDR3 spans 14 amino acids. Germline V CDR1 and CDR2: SQVTM, ANQGSEA. J lost 5 bases, V lost 6 bases, and 11 bases had no gene match. CDR3 protein: CSVSGTGSINEQYF. CDR3 nucleotide sequence: TGCAGCGTGTCCGGGACAGGGAGCATCAACGAGCAGTACTTC.

The chain is built from TRBV3-1 (or the pseudogene TRBV3-2) and TRBJ2-7, with a tentative D call TRBD1 (6 bases). V lost 4 bases, J lost 1 base, and 8 bases lay in between. This CDR3 contains 13 residues. Germline V gene sequence: CDR1 LGHDT, CDR2 YNNKEL (reference sequence). Here the CDR3 reads CASSLGQSYEQYF. The CDR3 DNA reads as TGTGCCAGCAGCCTCGGACAGTCCTACGAGCAGTACTTC.

The chain employs TRBV5-1 and TRBJ2-1, with a weak D call TRBD2 (5 bases). CDR1 and CDR2 (germline): SGHRS, YFSETQ. Between the trimmed V and J ends, which lost 8 bases and 1 base, there was a span of 10 bases. This CDR3 has 13 amino acids. The CDR3 DNA reads TGCGCCAGTAAGACTACTTCCTACAATGAGCAGTTCTTC. Its translation: CASKTTSYNEQFF. Together with reference TRBV5-1 and TRBJ2-1, the CDR3 gives the full variable domain: KAGVTQTPRYLIKTRGQQVTLSCSPISGHRSVSWYQQTPGQGLQFLFEYFSETQRNKGNFPGRFSGRQFSNSRSEMNVSTLELGDSALYLCASKTTSYNEQFFGPGTRLTVL.

The chain is built from TRBV3-1 (or the pseudogene TRBV3-2) and TRBJ2-5; 10 bases line up with TRBD2. Germline V gene sequence: CDR1 LGHDT, CDR2 YNNKEL (reference sequence). V gave up 4 bases and J gave up 4 bases; unmatched junction bases: 3. This CDR3 spans 14 amino acids. The CDR3 DNA follows: TGTGCCAGCAGCCTCAGCGGGAGGGGAGAGACCCAGTACTTC. Translating it yields CASSLSGRGETQYF.

J is TRBJ2-7 and V is TRBV15; 11 nucleotides match TRBD2. This CDR3 has 15 amino acids. Germline-derived CDR1 and CDR2 are LNHNV and YYDKDF (reference sequence). Trimming at V came to 7 bases and at J to 3 bases, leaving 8 bases not matched to a gene. The CDR3 here is CATNSGRARFYEQYF. Written as DNA, the CDR3 is TGTGCCACCAATAGCGGGAGGGCCCGGTTCTACGAGCAGTACTTC. The variable domain in full, completed from reference TRBV15 and TRBJ2-7, reads DAMVIQNPRYQVTQFGKPVTLSCSQTLNHNVMYWYQQKSSQAPKLLFHYYDKDFNNEADTPDNFQSRRPNTSFCFLDIRSPGLGDTAMYLCATNSGRARFYEQYFGPGTRLTVT.